This T cell receptor beta chain appears in the sequencing data of a study of cytomegalovirus exposure and HLA in healthy donors. Looking at the study overall: Unique TCR beta sequences numbering some 120 million came from 150 million to 200 million T cells in an earlier analysis.

Germline CDR1 and CDR2: MNHNS and SASEGT. V gave up 8 bases and J gave up 5 bases; unmatched junction bases: 10. The CDR3 is 14 amino acids. The study's findings and limits: In a later analysis, HLA-C alleles had the fewest associated TCRs, DRB1 alleles the most. Later analysis identified several of the most significant clusters that appeared linked to common viral pathogens.

Worth noting for this clone: Its antigen is undetermined.

The study ran its PCR with 60 Vbeta and 13 Jbeta primers. The assay was immunoSEQ multiplex PCR, and TCRdb's table has in-frame clones only and misses some. In the table there are 55,000 to 65,000 clones, 85% of which are singletons. Input material: PBMCs. The source is a female donor in good health and CMV-seronegative. The chain employs TRBV6-1 and TRBJ2-5, with 8 bases lining up with TRBD1. CDR3 in amino acids: CASGGQGAIETQYF. Here the CDR3 DNA reads TGTGCCAGCGGGGGGCAGGGGGCGATCGAGACCCAGTACTTC.